The 12 T cell receptor beta chains reported below all come from one sample, sequenced in a study of T cells in AML relapse after transplant. A modified RACE PCR on RNA, not multiplex PCR, amplified the TCR chains. TCRdb called the PCR reads again in MiXCR, with one record for every CDR3 protein. The sample holds 1,500 to 1,800 distinct CDR3 sequences, approximately 6.9% seen once. Here the sequenced sample was bone marrow, either the whole sample or a sorted T cell fraction (not recorded which), taken in complete remission. Receptors originate from a human donor who had a stem cell transplant for acute myeloid leukemia. Some T cells may be graft donor cells.

Sample share makes this clonotype medium-sized. The genes are TRBV20-1 and TRBJ1-5; possible D gene TRBD1, 5 bases. Germline CDR1 and CDR2: DFQATT and SNEGSKA (reference sequence). This CDR3 is built from 13 residues. V dropped 6 bases and J dropped 5 bases, with 14 bases sitting between them. Here the CDR3 DNA reads TGCAGTGCCTCTAGGGGTATAGATCAGCCCCAGCATTTT. This sequence encodes CSASRGIDQPQHF.

This clonotype ranks as medium-sized. The chain recombines TRBV11-3 with TRBJ2-1; D is perhaps TRBD2 (6 bases). The CDR3 totals 15 residues. CDR1 and CDR2 (germline): SGHNT, YENEEA. Between the trimmed V and J ends, which lost 1 base and 4 bases, there was a span of 11 bases. DNA for the CDR3: TGTGCCAGCAGCTTAGGAGGGAGGAAGTACAATGAGCAGTTCTTC. It is translated as CASSLGGRKYNEQFF.

This clonotype is medium-sized by share. The chain combines TRBV11-2 with TRBJ2-7, with no clear D. Germline V gene sequence: CDR1 SGHAT, CDR2 FQNNGV. CDR3 length equals 13 residues. V was cut by 5 bases and J by 5 bases, with 13 bases left in between. The CDR3 DNA reads TGTGCCAGCAGCCCACCGCCCACCCACGAGCAGTACTTC. Residues: CASSPPPTHEQYF.

By share, this clonotype counts as medium-sized (0.01 to 0.1%). The CDR3 loop is CASSQPEFSLYEQYF. CDR3 coding DNA: TGTGCCAGCAGCCAACCCGAATTCAGTCTTTACGAGCAGTACTTC. The chain combines TRBV4-2 with TRBJ2-7; no reliable D call. Trimming left V 2 bases short and J 4 bases short, with 15 bases between. Germline CDR1 reads LGHNA; CDR2 reads YNFKEQ. This CDR3 has 15 residues.

This clonotype was detected a few times. The CDR3 reads CASSPRRGATDTQYF. The CDR3 coding sequence is TGTGCCAGCAGCCCCCGACGGGGAGCCACAGATACGCAGTATTTT. The gene calls are TRBV11-3 and TRBJ2-3; weak D call: TRBD2 (5 bases). The V and J ends lost 5 bases and 2 bases respectively, with 14 bases between them. Germline V gene data show CDR1 as SGHNT and CDR2 as YENEEA. CDR3 length equals 15 residues.

For this clonotype: A much larger clone sits a single nucleotide away, making a read error possible. The V gene is TRBV7-8, the J gene TRBJ2-3, with 9 bases lining up with TRBD2. The CDR3 length is 16 residues. The germline V gene encodes CDR1 SGHVS and CDR2 FQNEAQ. The CDR3 coding sequence is TGTACCAGCGGGGGGCGTGGTTCGGACCACACAGATACGCAGTATTTT. The encoded protein is CTSGGRGSDHTDTQYF.

Sample share makes this clonotype medium-sized. The V call is TRBV24-1, the J call TRBJ2-1, with a tentative D call TRBD2 (5 bases). CDR1 and CDR2 (germline): KGHDR, SFDVKD. There are 13 residues in the CDR3. Trimming cost V 7 bases and J 5 bases, with 11 bases left between them. CDR3 DNA: TGTGCCACCAGAATAGCGTCTGACAATGAGCAGTTCTTC. Its protein is CATRIASDNEQFF.

By sample fraction, this clonotype is medium-sized. The V and J genes are TRBV6-5 and TRBJ2-5; D uncertain. The CDR3 contains 14 residues. Germline V gene lookup returns CDR1 MNHEY and CDR2 SVGAGI. Trimming removed 0 bases from V and 4 bases from J, with 9 bases in between. The CDR3: CASSYSSQGETQYF. The CDR3 region has the DNA TGTGCCAGCAGTTACTCTAGCCAAGGAGAGACCCAGTACTTC.

This clonotype showed up many times. The J gene is TRBJ2-7, the V gene TRBV7-8, with D possibly being TRBD1 or TRBD2 (5 bases each). V dropped 0 bases and J dropped 3 bases, with 12 bases sitting between them. The germline CDR1 and CDR2 sequences are SGHVS and FQNEAQ. This CDR3 is built from 15 residues. The CDR3 spells CASSLAPGAFYEQYF. For the CDR3, the DNA is TGTGCCAGCAGCTTAGCTCCCGGGGCCTTCTACGAGCAGTACTTC.

This clonotype is medium-sized in the sample. The rearrangement links TRBV6-9 to TRBJ2-1; maybe TRBD1 (7 bases). V shed 6 bases and J shed 0 bases, with 27 bases lying between them. CDR1 MNHGY and CDR2 SVAAGI come from the germline V gene. CDR3 size: 20 residues. CDR3 region: CASRRGTEKGCLGSYNEQFF. In DNA, the CDR3 is TGTGCCAGCAGACGGGGGACAGAGAAGGGTTGTTTGGGCTCCTACAATGAGCAGTTCTTC.

A note on this clonotype: A much larger clone lies one base from this, so it may be a read error. The chain has TRBV7-9 and TRBJ1-2; D is unclear. This CDR3 is built from 14 residues. CDR1 is SEHNR and CDR2 is FQNEAQ in the germline V gene (reference sequence). Trimming shortened V by 5 bases and J by 0 bases, and 10 bases separated the two germline ends. CDR3 residues: CASSTPGANYGYTF. CDR3 DNA sequence: TGTGCCAGCAGCACTCCCGGTGCTAACTATGGCTACACCTTC.

By share of the sample, this clonotype is medium-sized. CDR3 nucleotide sequence: TGTGCCAGCAGTTACTGGAGCACAGGGAGAGAGACCCAGTACTTC. It encodes CASSYWSTGRETQYF. The chain recombines TRBV6-6 with TRBJ2-5; perhaps TRBD1 as D (6 bases). This CDR3 contains 15 residues. V was cut by 1 base and J by 4 bases, with 13 bases left in between. The germline V gene has CDR1 MNHNY and CDR2 SVGAGI (reference sequence).